The source of this T cell receptor (beta chain) is a study of cytomegalovirus exposure and HLA in healthy donors. Study in general: The study's early data release held some 85 million unique TCRs from HLA-typed donors.

Overall study results and limits: As a later analysis revealed, most CMV-associated TCR beta chains appeared HLA-restricted. Usually a TCR sequence was rare, but some public TCRs were found in many donors. A later analysis linked a missense variant in DCLRE1C to the trimming of TCR beta V and J genes.

Germline-derived CDR1 and CDR2 are MNHEY and SVGAGI. The CDR3 runs 15 residues. V lost 3 bases, J lost 7 bases, and 6 bases stayed unmatched. A word on this clone: As yet, its antigen is unknown.

Primers: 60 Vbeta forward and 13 Jbeta reverse. Data came from immunoSEQ multiplex PCR; TCRdb stores just in-frame clones and leaves some out. Of 84,000 or so clones in the sample, approximately 80% were seen once. The receptor was derived from a man in his thirties or forties in good health and CMV-seronegative. Sequencing was carried out using PBMCs. The gene calls are TRBV6-5 and TRBJ1-4, with 9 bases fitting TRBD1. The CDR3 sequence is CASSYYRGRREKLFF. CDR3 in DNA: TGTGCCAGCAGTTATTACAGGGGGCGACGTGAAAAACTGTTTTTT.